The 10 T cell receptor beta chains given below trace back to one sample, sequenced in a study of lymphopenia after photon versus proton radiotherapy. TCRdb keeps only in-frame clones here, not all; method: immunoSEQ multiplex PCR. The sample lists tens of thousands of clones; around 89% were seen once. The input for sequencing was peripheral blood, taken from a patient treated with proton-based radiotherapy. Source of these receptors: a man at least 80 years old with esophageal cancer.

The chain carries TRBV15 and TRBJ2-3; TRBD2 aligns across 15 bases. V shed 5 bases, J shed 6 bases, and the junction held 9 bases outside the gene matches. CDR3 length equals 17 residues. Germline V gene lookup returns CDR1 LNHNV and CDR2 YYDKDF (reference sequence). CDR3 nucleotides: TGTGCCACCAGCTTAGAGGGACTAGCGGGAGGTGGTGATACGCAGTATTTT. This translates into CATSLEGLAGGGDTQYF.

This clone appeared once. This chain's CDR3 is CASSFNQREGHEQFF. The CDR3 region has the DNA TGTGCCAGCAGCTTCAACCAGCGGGAGGGGCATGAGCAGTTCTTC. The rearrangement links TRBV9 to TRBJ2-1; 10 nucleotides agree with TRBD2. Germline values: CDR1 SGDLS, CDR2 YYNGEE. The CDR3 covers 15 residues. With 4 bases clipped from V and 8 bases from J, the junction kept 9 bases outside the gene matches.

The rearrangement links TRBV27 to TRBJ2-3, with D possibly being TRBD2 (5 bases). The germline CDR1 and CDR2 sequences are MNHEY and SMNVEV (reference sequence). V lost 4 bases and J lost 2, with 10 bases in between. The CDR3 has 14 residues. The CDR3 loop is CASSSLLDTDTQYF. As DNA, the CDR3 is TGTGCCAGCAGTTCCCTACTAGACACAGATACGCAGTATTTT.

The CDR3 region is CASRARGLTDTQYF. In DNA, the CDR3 is TGTGCCAGCAGAGCGAGGGGGCTGACAGATACGCAGTATTTT. This chain uses TRBV27 with TRBJ2-3; 7 bases agree with TRBD1. The CDR3 consists of 14 residues. V lost 6 bases, J lost 3 bases, and 6 bases stayed unmatched. The germline gives CDR1 MNHEY, CDR2 SMNVEV (reference sequence).

The rearrangement uses TRBV19 and TRBJ1-1, with D unresolved. The CDR3 consists of 13 residues. CDR1 is LNHDA and CDR2 is SQIVND in the germline V gene (reference sequence). In DNA, the CDR3 is TGTGTCAGCAGGCGGGGAAAGAACACTGAAGCTTTCTTT. It translates to CVSRRGKNTEAFF.

The chain carries TRBV27 and TRBJ2-2; TRBD2 aligns across 14 bases. The CDR3 is 17 amino acids. In germline, CDR1 is MNHEY, CDR2 SMNVEV (reference sequence). V trimming: 5 bases; J trimming: 1 base; junction bases outside the gene matches: 3. The CDR3 sequence is CASSMGLAGVNTGELFF. For the CDR3, the DNA is TGTGCCAGCAGTATGGGACTAGCGGGAGTGAACACCGGGGAGCTGTTTTTT.

The J gene is TRBJ2-7, the V gene TRBV19; D may be TRBD1 (5 bases). CDR1 is LNHDA, CDR2 SQIVND, per germline (reference sequence). Between the trimmed V and J ends, which lost 5 bases and 3 bases, there was a span of 11 bases. CDR3 length equals 13 residues. CDR3 sequence: CASSVDTDYEQYF. In nucleotides, the CDR3 is TGTGCCAGTAGTGTGGACACGGACTACGAGCAGTACTTC.

The gene calls are TRBV30 and TRBJ1-5, with D perhaps matching TRBD1 (5 bases). Germline V CDR1 and CDR2: GTSNPN, SVGIG (reference sequence). With 2 bases removed from V and 5 bases from J, the gap between germline ends came to 13 bases. There are 14 residues in the CDR3. The CDR3 DNA reads TGTGCCTGGAGTATGGGACGGGTCGATCAGCCCCAGCATTTT. Residues: CAWSMGRVDQPQHF. The full variable domain, completed using reference TRBV30 and TRBJ1-5, is SQTIHQWPATLVQPVGSPLSLECTVEGTSNPNLYWYRQAAGRGLQLLFYSVGIGQISSEVPQNLSASRPQDRQFILSSKKLLLSDSGFYLCAWSMGRVDQPQHFGDGTRLSIL.

The chain links TRBV11-2 to TRBJ2-3; D ambiguous. Germline assignment: CDR1 SGHAT and CDR2 FQNNGV. CDR3 length equals 12 residues. Trimming pared 1 base from V and 5 bases from J, leaving 4 bases between. The CDR3 loop reads CASSLAQDTQYF. DNA of the CDR3: TGTGCCAGCAGCTTAGCCCAAGATACGCAGTATTTT. The variable domain in full, completed from reference TRBV11-2 and TRBJ2-3, reads EAGVAQSPRYKIIEKRQSVAFWCNPISGHATLYWYQQILGQGPKLLIQFQNNGVVDDSQLPKDRFSAERLKGVDSTLKIQPAKLEDSAVYLCASSLAQDTQYFGPGTRLTVL.

V gene TRBV2 combines with J gene TRBJ2-2; no firm D call. Germline V gene lookup returns CDR1 SNHLY and CDR2 FYNNEI. The CDR3 contains 13 residues. V lost 6 bases and J lost 1, with 6 bases in between. The CDR3 reads CASRQENTGELFF. CDR3 in DNA: TGTGCCAGCAGGCAGGAGAACACCGGGGAGCTGTTTTTT.